These 17 T cell receptor beta chains share one sample of origin, sequenced in a study of blood T cell repertoires in COVID-19. This table comes from immunoSEQ multiplex PCR, and its TCRdb copy is limited to in-frame clones, with some not included. The sample shows approximately 93,000 clones, over 65% of them seen only once. Sequencing was performed on peripheral blood. All receptors derive from a man aged 70 or older with COVID-19, enrolled during active disease.

This clone is termed medium-sized (0.01 to 0.1%). The chain is built from TRBV7-9 and TRBJ1-3; possibly TRBD1 for D (5 bases). The CDR3 is 17 residues long. V lost 3 bases, J lost 0 bases, and 15 bases lay in between. Germline V gives CDR1 SEHNR, CDR2 FQNEAQ (reference sequence). This CDR3 reads CASSFPVTVHSGNTIYF. CDR3 DNA sequence: TGTGCCAGCAGCTTTCCTGTGACAGTTCACTCTGGAAACACCATATATTTT. The full variable domain, in which reference TRBV7-9 and TRBJ1-3 provide the parts outside the CDR3, is DTGVSQNPRHKITKRGQNVTFRCDPISEHNRLYWYRQTLGQGPEFLTYFQNEAQLEKSRLLSDRFSAERPKGSFSTLEIQRTEQGDSAMYLCASSFPVTVHSGNTIYFGEGSWLTVV.

The chain is built from TRBV6-5 and TRBJ2-7, with 10 bases fitting TRBD1. V was clipped by 5 bases and J by 2 bases; unmatched bases: 6. Germline V gene lookup returns CDR1 MNHEY and CDR2 SVGAGI. The CDR3 consists of 15 residues. As DNA, the CDR3 is TGTGCCAGCAGTCCTCGGACAGGGGGGACCTACGAGCAGTACTTC. This codes for CASSPRTGGTYEQYF.

The V call is TRBV10-3, the J call TRBJ2-2; the D gene is possibly TRBD1 (6 bases). The CDR3 extends over 15 amino acids. The germline V gene encodes CDR1 ENHRY and CDR2 SYGVKD. The V and J ends lost 5 bases and 6 bases respectively, with 16 bases between them. The CDR3 loop is CAISHPTGSAGELFF. The CDR3 nucleotides read TGTGCCATCAGTCACCCCACAGGGTCGGCCGGGGAGCTGTTTTTT.

The chain has TRBV7-3 and TRBJ2-1; 8 positions agree with TRBD2. This CDR3 region has 15 residues. The germline CDR1 and CDR2 sequences are SGHTA and FQGTGA. The V and J ends lost 2 bases and 2 bases, in that order; junction bases with no gene match: 2. The CDR3 nucleotides read TGTGCCAGCAGCTTATACGGGGGGGCCTACAATGAGCAGTTCTTC. It yields the protein CASSLYGGAYNEQFF.

The chain recombines TRBV4-2 with TRBJ2-7; TRBD1 aligns across 8 bases. The CDR3 has 18 residues. Trimming took 0 bases from V and 2 from J; bases not matched to a gene: 12. CDR1 is LGHNA and CDR2 is YNFKEQ in the germline V gene. CDR3 sequence (DNA): TGTGCCAGCAGCCAAGATCAGTATTGGGGACAGGCGGCCTACGAGCAGTACTTC. It specifies CASSQDQYWGQAAYEQYF.

This chain links TRBV3-1 (or the pseudogene TRBV3-2) with TRBJ2-3, with 8 bases identical to TRBD2. J was trimmed by 1 base and V by 3 bases; bases with no gene match: 0. There are 14 residues in the CDR3. The germline gives CDR1 LGHDT, CDR2 YNNKEL (reference sequence). CDR3 in DNA: TGTGCCAGCAGCCAGCGGGAGGGCACAGATACGCAGTATTTT. Residues: CASSQREGTDTQYF.

The genes are TRBV30 and TRBJ2-1; 8 bases line up with TRBD2. V trimming: 0 bases; J trimming: 0 bases; junction bases outside the gene matches: 4. CDR3 length equals 16 residues. Germline-derived CDR1 and CDR2 are GTSNPN and SVGIG (reference sequence). The CDR3 region is CAWSVRLASSYNEQFF. CDR3 DNA sequence: TGTGCCTGGAGTGTACGACTAGCGAGCTCCTACAATGAGCAGTTCTTC. Full variable domain (rest looked up from reference TRBV30 and TRBJ2-1): SQTIHQWPATLVQPVGSPLSLECTVEGTSNPNLYWYRQAAGRGLQLLFYSVGIGQISSEVPQNLSASRPQDRQFILSSKKLLLSDSGFYLCAWSVRLASSYNEQFFGPGTRLTVL.

This sequence joins TRBV15 and TRBJ2-7; D perhaps matches TRBD2 (5 bases). CDR1 LNHNV and CDR2 YYDKDF come from the germline V gene (reference sequence). The CDR3 contains 17 residues. V gave up 1 base and J gave up 0 bases, with 16 bases separating them. The CDR3 coding sequence is TGTGCCACCAGCAGAGGGCCCTCGTGGGAGAGCTCCTACGAGCAGTACTTC. Its protein product is CATSRGPSWESSYEQYF.

The rearrangement links TRBV25-1 to TRBJ2-7, with D perhaps TRBD2 (6 bases). Germline V gives CDR1 MGHDK, CDR2 SYGVNS. V was pared by 1 base and J by 2 bases, with 12 bases between. The CDR3 length is 15 residues. Here the CDR3 reads CASSESLGEAYEQYF. In DNA form, the CDR3 reads TGTGCCAGCAGTGAATCGCTTGGGGAGGCCTACGAGCAGTACTTC.

The chain links TRBV6-1 to TRBJ1-5; D is unresolved. V shed 2 bases and J shed 6 bases, with 11 bases lying between them. The CDR3 length is 14 residues. CDR1 is MNHNS, CDR2 SASEGT, per germline. CDR3 sequence reads: CASSERERSQPQHF. DNA for the CDR3: TGTGCCAGCAGTGAAAGGGAGCGGAGTCAGCCCCAGCATTTT.

V gene TRBV5-4 combines with J gene TRBJ1-2; D not certain. V lost 4 bases to trimming and J lost 1 base, with 20 bases between them. The CDR3 loop spans 17 amino acids. The germline CDR1 and CDR2 sequences are SGHNT and YYREEE (reference sequence). The CDR3 sequence is CASSLGGGHQVNYGYTF. The CDR3, as DNA: TGTGCCAGCAGCCTGGGCGGTGGTCACCAAGTTAACTATGGCTACACCTTC.

The chain employs TRBV5-1 and TRBJ2-3; TRBD2 matches 7 bases. CDR1 is SGHRS and CDR2 is YFSETQ in the germline V gene. The CDR3 is 19 residues long. Trimming cost V 0 bases and J 1 base; bases outside gene matches: 14. Here the CDR3 DNA reads TGCGCCAGCAGCTTGGGCCTAGCGGCCGCCGTGGGTGGCACAGATACGCAGTATTTT. This translates into CASSLGLAAAVGGTDTQYF. The full variable domain, rest sourced from reference TRBV5-1 and TRBJ2-3, is KAGVTQTPRYLIKTRGQQVTLSCSPISGHRSVSWYQQTPGQGLQFLFEYFSETQRNKGNFPGRFSGRQFSNSRSEMNVSTLELGDSALYLCASSLGLAAAVGGTDTQYFGPGTRLTVL.

The chain joins TRBV6-5 to TRBJ2-3; 7 bases fit TRBD1. Germline CDR1 MNHEY, CDR2 SVGAGI. This CDR3 region has 13 residues. Trimming at V came to 5 bases and at J to 4 bases, leaving 3 bases not matched to a gene. The CDR3 DNA reads as TGTGCCAGCAGTCCGACAGGGTCAGATACGCAGTATTTT. Protein: CASSPTGSDTQYF.

The chain employs TRBV28 and TRBJ1-2; D is perhaps TRBD1 (5 bases). CDR3 size: 14 residues. V shed 6 bases and J shed 4 bases, with 15 bases lying between them. Germline lookup yields CDR1 MDHEN and CDR2 SYDVKM. As DNA, the CDR3 is TGTGCCAGCAGCCCAGCCGACAGCTCCTATGGCTACACCTTC. It codes for CASSPADSSYGYTF.

The chain employs TRBV9 and TRBJ2-7, with D perhaps TRBD2 (6 bases). The germline CDR1 and CDR2 sequences are SGDLS and YYNGEE. CDR3 length equals 19 residues. Trimming pared 3 bases from V and 0 bases from J, leaving 25 bases between. CDR3 region: CASSASNPGAHLSSYEQYF. CDR3 nucleotide sequence: TGTGCCAGCAGCGCCTCAAATCCGGGAGCACACTTAAGCTCCTACGAGCAGTACTTC.

The chain couples TRBV11-2 to TRBJ2-1, with 7 bases identical to TRBD2. The J segment lost 4 bases and the V segment lost 1 base, leaving 4 bases of the junction unmatched. This CDR3 region has 15 residues. The germline V gene encodes CDR1 SGHAT and CDR2 FQNNGV. The CDR3 is CASSLGGSIYNEQFF. Here the CDR3 DNA reads TGTGCCAGCAGCTTAGGCGGGAGCATTTACAATGAGCAGTTCTTC.

V gene TRBV6-2 or TRBV6-3 combines with J gene TRBJ1-1, with 12 positions matching TRBD1. CDR1 and CDR2 from the germline V gene are MNHEY and SVGEGT. V was clipped by 4 bases and J by 10 bases; unmatched bases: 10. CDR3 length equals 15 residues. In DNA, the CDR3 is TGTGCCAGCAGTTCTCCGGGACAGGGGGCTTTAGCAGCTTTCTTT. Its protein product is CASSSPGQGALAAFF.